This record looks at one TCR beta chain sequence and its context. Its target is unknown. The entry originates in a study of T cells in localized non-small cell lung cancer. Libraries were prepared by immunoSEQ multiplex PCR; TCRdb keeps only in-frame clonotypes and omits some of them. The sample consists of about 11,000 clones, around four fifths of them appearing once. Study observations and caveats: Only one tumor region went through sequencing, so heterogeneity may still be there. In uninvolved adjacent lung, T cell clonality reached its highest value, exceeding tumor. Higher T cell density in the blood was associated with longer overall survival, whereas higher adjacent-lung clonality associated with shorter survival.

V was pared by 7 bases and J by 4 bases, with 9 bases between. Germline values: CDR1 SGHTA, CDR2 FQGTGA. The CDR3 consists of 12 residues. This receptor was taken from an older female donor with stage II lung adenocarcinoma. The sequencing here drew on peripheral blood mononuclear cells, taken before any cancer treatment. This chain connects TRBV7-3 to TRBJ2-3; TRBD1 might be the D (5 bases). The CDR3 protein is CASTDIPDTQYF. As DNA, the CDR3 is TGTGCCAGCACGGACATCCCAGATACGCAGTATTTT.